These 19 T cell receptor beta chains share one sample of origin, sequenced in a study of T cell responses to AZD1222 COVID-19 vaccine. Clones were sequenced by immunoSEQ multiplex PCR, and TCRdb holds only the in-frame ones, with some missing. Here the sample spans roughly 98,000 clones, approximately 88% being singletons. Here the sequenced sample was peripheral blood, taken 28 days after the second AZD1222 dose. The source is an adult who received the AZD1222 COVID-19 vaccine.

This chain links TRBV10-3 with TRBJ2-3; D possibly corresponds to TRBD2 (5 bases). In germline, CDR1 is ENHRY, CDR2 SYGVKD. The CDR3 sequence is 13 residues long. Trimming left V 8 bases short and J 1 base short, with 10 bases between. The CDR3 here is CAIGRSRTDTQYF. Here the CDR3 DNA reads TGTGCCATCGGGAGATCCCGCACAGATACGCAGTATTTT.

This clone was detected only a few times. This chain connects TRBV19 to TRBJ2-7; 11 bases match TRBD2. The CDR3 consists of 15 residues. Germline trimming cut 7 bases from V and 0 bases from J; bases unmatched to any gene: 5. Germline CDR1 and CDR2: LNHDA and SQIVND (reference sequence). CDR3 in DNA: TGTGCCAGTACCCTGACTAGCGGGGACTCCTACGAGCAGTACTTC. Its protein product is CASTLTSGDSYEQYF.

The chain couples TRBV6-2 or TRBV6-3 to TRBJ2-7; D possibly corresponds to TRBD1 (6 bases). The length of the CDR3 is 14 residues. The germline V gene encodes CDR1 MNHEY and CDR2 SVGEGT. V shed 4 bases and J shed 6 bases, with 16 bases lying between them. The CDR3 is CASSWVGAESEQYF. DNA for the CDR3: TGTGCCAGCAGTTGGGTGGGGGCCGAGTCCGAGCAGTACTTC.

By proportion, this clone is medium-sized (0.01 to 0.1%). The chain couples TRBV2 to TRBJ1-1; D is undetermined. Trimming stripped 3 bases from V and 5 bases from J, with 16 bases between. The CDR3 loop spans 15 amino acids. CDR1 and CDR2 from the germline V gene are SNHLY and FYNNEI. The CDR3 region has the DNA TGTGCCAGCAGTGAGGGTGGTCCGGGCTCGACTGAAGCTTTCTTT. Protein product: CASSEGGPGSTEAFF. The whole variable domain, remainder taken from reference TRBV2 and TRBJ1-1, is EPEVTQTPSHQVTQMGQEVILRCVPISNHLYFYWYRQILGQKVEFLVSFYNNEISEKSEIFDDQFSVERPDGSNFTLKIRSTKLEDSAMYFCASSEGGPGSTEAFFGQGTRLTVV.

This sequence joins TRBV6-5 and TRBJ2-7; a weak D match, TRBD1 (5 bases). V gave up 0 bases and J gave up 2 bases, with 8 bases separating them. Germline-derived CDR1 and CDR2 are MNHEY and SVGAGI. This CDR3 is 14 amino acids long. The CDR3: CASSYSRVPYEQYF. The CDR3 DNA reads as TGTGCCAGCAGTTACTCCAGGGTCCCCTACGAGCAGTACTTC.

The chain carries TRBV11-3 and TRBJ2-2; D gene uncertain. In germline, CDR1 is SGHNT, CDR2 YENEEA. The CDR3 is made up of 13 amino acids. Between the trimmed V and J ends, which lost 2 bases and 3 bases, there was a span of 4 bases. The CDR3 spells CASSLKDTGELFF. CDR3 coding DNA: TGTGCCAGCAGCTTAAAGGACACCGGGGAGCTGTTTTTT.

This clone was seen only once. The chain links TRBV7-9 to TRBJ2-4, with 8 bases fitting TRBD2. Per the germline V gene, CDR1 is SEHNR and CDR2 is FQNEAQ (reference sequence). The CDR3 length is 17 residues. The ends lost 5 bases at V and 8 bases at J; junction bases unmatched: 17. DNA of the CDR3: TGTGCCAGCAGCGCCTTTGGAGCGGGAGCGGCAGTCGACATTCAGTACTTC. The encoded protein is CASSAFGAGAAVDIQYF.

CDR3 sequence: CASSLEVKLSGYTF. CDR3 nucleotides: TGTGCCAGCAGCTTAGAAGTGAAGCTAAGTGGCTACACCTTC. J is TRBJ1-2 and V is TRBV7-9; D call uncertain. The germline V and J ends were trimmed by 1 base and 7 bases, with 13 bases remaining between them. This CDR3 has 14 residues. The germline gives CDR1 SEHNR, CDR2 FQNEAQ (reference sequence).

The chain uses TRBV5-1 and TRBJ2-2; D is perhaps TRBD2 (5 bases). V was trimmed by 2 bases and J by 6 bases, leaving 14 bases between them. Germline CDR1 SGHRS, CDR2 YFSETQ. The CDR3 is 15 residues long. CDR3: CASSFRSSFAGELFF. In DNA, the CDR3 is TGCGCCAGCAGCTTTCGGTCTAGCTTCGCCGGGGAGCTGTTTTTT.

The CDR3 DNA reads TGTGCCAGCAGCCCGGGACTAGCGGGAGTCGATGAGCAGTTCTTC. Amino acid sequence: CASSPGLAGVDEQFF. The chain carries TRBV7-9 and TRBJ2-1, with 14 bases that match TRBD2. V dropped 5 bases and J dropped 8; count of bases not matched to a gene: 5. This CDR3 spans 15 amino acids. Germline values: CDR1 SEHNR, CDR2 FQNEAQ (reference sequence).

This clone is a singleton in its sample. The V gene is TRBV6-5, the J gene TRBJ1-2; a possible D gene is TRBD1 (5 bases). V was shortened by 7 bases and J by 8 bases, with 20 bases between the two germline ends. This CDR3 is built from 14 residues. Germline CDR1 MNHEY, CDR2 SVGAGI. CDR3 in DNA: TGTGCCAGCACTCTTCGACAGTCCATTTTGGGCTACACCTTC. Its protein is CASTLRQSILGYTF.

The chain uses TRBV27 and TRBJ1-6; maybe TRBD1 (6 bases). Germline CDR1 is MNHEY and CDR2 is SMNVEV (reference sequence). With 6 bases removed from V and 2 bases from J, the gap between germline ends came to 11 bases. This CDR3 contains 15 residues. CDR3: CASSARQAYNSPLHF. The CDR3 nucleotides read TGTGCCAGCAGCGCCCGACAGGCCTATAATTCACCCCTCCACTTT.

The V call is TRBV7-2, the J call TRBJ2-1, with 7 positions matching TRBD2. In germline, CDR1 is SGHTA, CDR2 FQGNSA. V dropped 7 bases and J dropped 5; count of bases not matched to a gene: 5. The CDR3 is 13 residues long. The CDR3 DNA is TGTGCCAGCACTTCTAGCGGCAACAATGAGCAGTTCTTC. Translating it yields CASTSSGNNEQFF.

The rearrangement uses TRBV3-1 (or the pseudogene TRBV3-2) and TRBJ2-7; D is uncertain. This CDR3 spans 13 amino acids. V was cut by 1 base and J by 4 bases, with 8 bases left in between. Germline V gene data show CDR1 as LGHDT and CDR2 as YNNKEL (reference sequence). The CDR3 sequence: CASSQAHSYEQYF. DNA of the CDR3: TGTGCCAGCAGCCAAGCTCATTCGTACGAGCAGTACTTC.

J is TRBJ1-5 and V is TRBV7-9, with D possibly TRBD1 on 5 matching bases. The CDR3 loop spans 14 amino acids. Germline V gene sequence: CDR1 SEHNR, CDR2 FQNEAQ (reference sequence). Trimming pared 9 bases from V and 0 bases from J, leaving 12 bases between. As DNA, the CDR3 is TGTGCCAGTTCGGGGCAGAATAGCAATCAGCCCCAGCATTTT. This encodes CASSGQNSNQPQHF. The full variable domain, in which reference TRBV7-9 and TRBJ1-5 provide the parts outside the CDR3, is DTGVSQNPRHKITKRGQNVTFRCDPISEHNRLYWYRQTLGQGPEFLTYFQNEAQLEKSRLLSDRFSAERPKGSFSTLEIQRTEQGDSAMYLCASSGQNSNQPQHFGDGTRLSIL.

There are a few counts of this clone. The chain is built from TRBV5-1 and TRBJ2-7, with 7 bases that match TRBD2. Germline V gives CDR1 SGHRS, CDR2 YFSETQ. The CDR3 covers 16 residues. V lost 9 bases to trimming and J lost 4 bases; unmatched junction nucleotides: 19. CDR3 sequence: CATHPGGGGGVYEQYF. Here the CDR3 DNA reads TGCGCCACCCATCCGGGCGGGGGAGGTGGTGTGTACGAGCAGTACTTC. The entire variable domain, with the rest obtained from reference TRBV5-1 and TRBJ2-7, is as follows: KAGVTQTPRYLIKTRGQQVTLSCSPISGHRSVSWYQQTPGQGLQFLFEYFSETQRNKGNFPGRFSGRQFSNSRSEMNVSTLELGDSALYLCATHPGGGGGVYEQYFGPGTRLTVT.

The genes are TRBV6-2 or TRBV6-3 and TRBJ1-5; D may be TRBD1 (5 bases). The CDR3 totals 14 residues. V lost 0 bases to trimming and J lost 6 bases, with 9 bases between them. Germline V gene lookup returns CDR1 MNHEY and CDR2 SVGEGT. The CDR3 loop reads CASSYSYGGQPQHF. The CDR3 DNA sequence: TGTGCCAGCAGTTACTCGTACGGGGGTCAGCCCCAGCATTTT.

This sequence joins TRBV27 and TRBJ1-2, with a tentative D call TRBD1 (5 bases). V was trimmed by 6 bases and J by 2 bases, leaving 13 bases between them. CDR3 length: 14 amino acids. Germline lookup yields CDR1 MNHEY and CDR2 SMNVEV (reference sequence). Written as DNA, the CDR3 is TGTGCCAGCAGCCCCCCCGACAGAAACTATGGCTACACCTTC. Its translation is CASSPPDRNYGYTF.

This chain uses TRBV10-3 with TRBJ2-1; D is perhaps TRBD2 (5 bases). The V and J ends lost 4 bases and 15 bases respectively, with 19 bases between them. This CDR3 spans 13 amino acids. The germline CDR1 and CDR2 sequences are ENHRY and SYGVKD. CDR3: CAISAGLPRPLFF. CDR3 in DNA: TGTGCCATCAGTGCAGGACTCCCTCGACCCTTGTTCTTC.